Described below is a single TCR beta chain sequence and its context. This sample was included in a study of technical replicates of blood from four donors. From germline, CDR1 is SEHNR and CDR2 FQNEAQ (reference sequence). Trimming shortened V by 8 bases and J by 0 bases, and 14 bases separated the two germline ends. The CDR3 extends over 15 amino acids. TCRdb's table, derived via immunoSEQ multiplex PCR, lists solely in-frame clones and lacks some. Found here are more than 55,000 clones, about 89% of them singletons; the top ten hold roughly 5%. This sequence joins TRBV7-9 and TRBJ1-3; D gene ambiguous. The sequence was collected from a human donor in good health. Some clones in this sample may be carry-over from other donors' samples. The sample consisted of PBMCs. This CDR3 reads CASAPGPSSGNTIYF. The CDR3 nucleotides are TGTGCCAGCGCCCCCGGTCCCTCCTCTGGAAACACCATATATTTT.